Listed below are T cell receptor beta chains from one sample, sequenced in a study of blood T cells in healthy people across ages. TCRdb fed the 5' RACE reads into MiXCR, producing one record per CDR3 protein. The table records 1.5 million to 2 million distinct CDR3 sequences, around 35% of them present only once. Material for sequencing was blood. These receptors were taken from a woman under 40 in good health. Both conserved end residues are part of each CDR3. A D gene is named only where the DNA matches it firmly. Only part of the rows carry a size: once, few, many, or a class if the clone is expanded.

v_call: TRBV24-1
d_call: TRBD1
clone_size: few
j_call: TRBJ2-5
cdr3_aa: CATGTGAAETQYF
cdr3_nt: TGTGCCACCGGGACAGGGGCTGCGGAGACCCAGTACTTC

v_call: TRBV20-1
d_call: NA
clone_size: NA
j_call: TRBJ2-1
cdr3_aa: CSARDLRQGSYNEQFF
cdr3_nt: TGCAGTGCTAGAGATCTAAGGCAGGGCTCCTACAATGAGCAGTTCTTC

v_call: TRBV7-9
d_call: NA
clone_size: few
j_call: TRBJ1-1
cdr3_aa: CATQTGPTEAFF
cdr3_nt: TGTGCCACGCAAACGGGGCCCACTGAAGCTTTCTTT

v_call: TRBV6-2/TRBV6-3
d_call: TRBD1
clone_size: few
j_call: TRBJ2-7
cdr3_aa: CASCGTVRYEQYF
cdr3_nt: TGTGCCAGCTGTGGGACAGTTCGCTACGAGCAGTACTTC

v_call: TRBV10-3
d_call: NA
clone_size: NA
j_call: TRBJ2-3
cdr3_aa: CTIRTGTDTQYF
cdr3_nt: TGTACCATCAGAACTGGCACAGATACGCAGTATTTT

v_call: TRBV7-2
d_call: TRBD1
clone_size: NA
j_call: TRBJ1-2
cdr3_aa: CASRQTGRENYGYTF
cdr3_nt: TGTGCCAGCAGACAGACAGGGCGGGAGAACTATGGCTACACCTTC

v_call: TRBV7-2
d_call: TRBD2
clone_size: NA
j_call: TRBJ2-3
cdr3_aa: CASSSSRGGERDTQYF
cdr3_nt: TGTGCCAGCAGCTCGAGCCGGGGGGGCGAGAGAGATACGCAGTATTTT

v_call: TRBV7-9
d_call: TRBD2
clone_size: NA
j_call: TRBJ2-1
cdr3_aa: CASSSIAGSSRDEQFF
cdr3_nt: TGTGCCAGCAGCTCAATAGCGGGATCCTCGAGAGATGAGCAGTTCTTC

v_call: TRBV3-1
d_call: NA
clone_size: NA
j_call: TRBJ2-6
cdr3_aa: CASSQARGQDLSGANVLTF
cdr3_nt: TGTGCCAGCAGCCAAGCTAGGGGCCAAGACCTCTCTGGGGCCAACGTCCTGACTTTC

v_call: TRBV20-1
d_call: TRBD1
clone_size: NA
j_call: TRBJ1-1
cdr3_aa: CSAARTGGSEAFF
cdr3_nt: TGCAGTGCTGCTCGGACAGGGGGCAGTGAAGCTTTCTTT

v_call: TRBV6-1
d_call: NA
clone_size: few
j_call: TRBJ1-2
cdr3_aa: CASSKNRQAIYGYTF
cdr3_nt: TGTGCCAGCAGTAAAAACCGACAGGCGATCTATGGCTACACCTTC

v_call: TRBV6-1
d_call: NA
clone_size: NA
j_call: TRBJ1-6
cdr3_aa: CASSELKAGLRSPLHF
cdr3_nt: TGTGCCAGCAGTGAACTAAAGGCAGGCCTTCGTTCACCCCTCCACTTT

v_call: TRBV27
d_call: TRBD2
clone_size: few
j_call: TRBJ2-1
cdr3_aa: CASSSPRTSGGTNEQFF
cdr3_nt: TGTGCCAGCAGTTCACCCCGGACTAGCGGGGGGACCAATGAGCAGTTCTTC

v_call: TRBV6-1
d_call: NA
clone_size: NA
j_call: TRBJ2-5
cdr3_aa: CASSEWVGGGRETQYF
cdr3_nt: TGTGCCAGCAGTGAATGGGTAGGGGGCGGGAGAGAGACCCAGTACTTC

v_call: TRBV20-1
d_call: NA
clone_size: NA
j_call: TRBJ2-7
cdr3_aa: CSAREDSGPPYEQYF
cdr3_nt: TGCAGTGCTAGAGAAGACAGTGGCCCTCCCTACGAGCAGTACTTC

v_call: TRBV11-2
d_call: TRBD2
clone_size: NA
j_call: TRBJ2-3
cdr3_aa: CASSLISGGTWTSVTDTQYF
cdr3_nt: TGTGCCAGCAGCTTAATTTCTGGGGGGACTTGGACTAGCGTCACAGATACGCAGTATTTT

v_call: TRBV11-2
d_call: NA
clone_size: few
j_call: TRBJ2-7
cdr3_aa: CASSLDLIAYEQYF
cdr3_nt: TGTGCCAGCAGCTTAGATTTAATCGCCTACGAGCAGTACTTC

v_call: TRBV6-2/TRBV6-3
d_call: NA
clone_size: NA
j_call: TRBJ1-5
cdr3_aa: CASSPDTSYQPQHF
cdr3_nt: TGTGCCAGCAGTCCGGACACGTCTTATCAGCCCCAGCATTTT

v_call: TRBV7-3
d_call: NA
clone_size: NA
j_call: TRBJ2-5
cdr3_aa: CASSPDSQQETQYF
cdr3_nt: TGTGCCAGCAGCCCGGACAGTCAACAAGAGACCCAGTACTTC

v_call: TRBV29-1
d_call: TRBD2
clone_size: many
j_call: TRBJ2-5
cdr3_aa: CSVDLREAEETQYF
cdr3_nt: TGCAGCGTTGACTTGCGGGAGGCCGAAGAGACCCAGTACTTC

v_call: TRBV11-2
d_call: NA
clone_size: once
j_call: TRBJ2-5
cdr3_aa: CASTTQRGAREAQYF
cdr3_nt: TGTGCCAGCACCACCCAGAGGGGAGCGAGGGAGGCCCAGTACTTC

v_call: TRBV18
d_call: NA
clone_size: NA
j_call: TRBJ1-4
cdr3_aa: CASSSRTEVNEKLFF
cdr3_nt: TGTGCCAGCTCATCGAGGACGGAAGTTAATGAAAAACTGTTTTTT

v_call: TRBV29-1
d_call: TRBD2
clone_size: few
j_call: TRBJ2-5
cdr3_aa: CSGGTSGGETQYF
cdr3_nt: TGCAGCGGAGGGACTAGCGGCGGGGAGACCCAGTACTTC

v_call: TRBV15
d_call: NA
clone_size: NA
j_call: TRBJ2-2
cdr3_aa: CATSEQESAGELFF
cdr3_nt: TGTGCCACCAGCGAACAGGAATCGGCCGGGGAGCTGTTTTTT

v_call: TRBV5-1
d_call: TRBD1
clone_size: NA
j_call: TRBJ2-3
cdr3_aa: CASSTAYRGPTRYTQYF
cdr3_nt: TGCGCCAGCAGCACAGCCTACAGGGGCCCAACCAGATATACGCAGTATTTT

v_call: TRBV3-1
d_call: NA
clone_size: few
j_call: TRBJ2-7
cdr3_aa: CASSQQRDLYEQYF
cdr3_nt: TGTGCCAGCAGCCAACAACGGGACCTCTACGAGCAGTACTTC

v_call: TRBV7-8
d_call: NA
clone_size: few
j_call: TRBJ2-1
cdr3_aa: CASSLRSSNEQFF
cdr3_nt: TGTGCCAGCAGCTTAAGGAGCTCCAATGAGCAGTTCTTC

v_call: TRBV24-1
d_call: NA
clone_size: NA
j_call: TRBJ2-7
cdr3_aa: CATSDLWGDEQYF
cdr3_nt: TGTGCCACCAGTGATTTGTGGGGGGACGAGCAGTACTTC

v_call: TRBV20-1
d_call: NA
clone_size: few
j_call: TRBJ1-4
cdr3_aa: CSGTALREKLFF
cdr3_nt: TGCAGTGGGACGGCGCTAAGGGAAAAACTGTTTTTT

v_call: TRBV12-3/TRBV12-4
d_call: TRBD2
clone_size: NA
j_call: TRBJ2-7
cdr3_aa: CASSPAGVHEQYF
cdr3_nt: TGTGCCAGCAGCCCAGCGGGAGTCCACGAGCAGTACTTC

v_call: TRBV7-9
d_call: NA
clone_size: many
j_call: TRBJ2-7
cdr3_aa: CASSLGVSNYEQYF
cdr3_nt: TGTGCCAGCAGCTTAGGGGTCTCCAACTACGAGCAGTACTTC